This T cell receptor beta chain was captured by sequencing in a study of blood T cell repertoires in COVID-19 (dated by TCRdb to about 2020). Looking at the study overall: Collaborator samples came from the United States, Italy and Spain and covered acute and convalescent phases of COVID-19. The material from the prospective study consisted of cDNA or gDNA derived from T cells, B-cell-depleted T cells, or PBMCs. HLA class I and class II types, where available, came from metadata supplied by the sample provider rather than from assay-based typing. A freely available public database, intended as a resource for researchers studying the immune response to SARS-CoV-2, is where the repertoires were released. Nearly every sample came with metadata listing a de-identified subject ID, COVID-19 status, age in years and sex. Samples came from the ongoing ImmuneRACE study (first 160 participants) plus 1,254 subjects from 6 global collaborators. Subjects who had been exposed to COVID-19, were actively infected with it, or had recovered from it provided the deeply sampled blood TCRbeta repertoires that made up the dataset.

Based on the germline V gene, the CDR1 and CDR2 sequences are MDHEN and SYDVKM. Between the V and J ends, shortened by 6 bases and 3 bases respectively, the junction contains 11 bases. The CDR3 measures 14 amino acids from cysteine to phenylalanine. The read is trimmed to its CDR3 DNA, 42 bases read in frame from base 1. TCRbeta CDR3 regions were amplified from genomic DNA by means of the immunoSEQ Assay, a bias-controlled multiplex PCR. The study's own analysis went as follows. The number of nucleated cells in each sample was estimated from the amplification of reference gene primers within the assay. Sequence reads were collapsed and filtered to measure the absolute abundance of every unique TCRbeta CDR3 rearrangement. For each sample, productive Simpson clonality was calculated by taking the square root of Simpson's diversity index across productive rearrangements. TCRdb obtained this table from immuneACCESS and retained in-frame rearrangements with V and J assigned. These tables miss some clones; where compared with another copy, unresolved V genes account for less than half of the shortfall, and the remainder is unexplained. Clone size and V and J calls were adopted from that table, with D and trimming inferred from the DNA. A total of 85,000 to 90,000 clones appear in this sample, approximately 86% of them only once. Approximately 1.3% of the sample comes from the top ten.

As for this clone: This receptor's antigen is unknown. No base-level quality is on record; no much larger clone is a single base apart.

General study outcomes and caveats: Clinical and demographic metadata were provided uncurated, with the amount varying by source and participant.

Whole blood was collected in K2EDTA tubes by collaborating institutions according to the institutions' own protocols. Collaborator samples were shipped for TCRbeta analysis as frozen whole blood, isolated PBMCs, or DNA extracted from either sample type. Sample: peripheral blood. This TCR came from a man aged 80 or over with active or convalescent COVID-19. The chain is made from TRBV28 and TRBJ2-2; a weak D assignment points to TRBD1 (5 bases agree). The DNA sequence is as follows: TGTGCCAGCAGGACAGAGAGGTACACCGGGGAGCTGTTTTTT. Protein translation: CASRTERYTGELFF. The full variable domain, with segments outside the CDR3 supplied by the reference TRBV28 and TRBJ2-2 proteins, appears as DVKVTQSSRYLVKRTGEKVFLECVQDMDHENMFWYRQDPGLGLRLIYFSYDVKMKEKGDIPEGYSVSREKKERFSLILESASTNQTSMYLCASRTERYTGELFFGEGSRLTVL.